These T cell receptor beta chains were read from a single sample in a study of shared T cell receptors in the human thymus. Assay used: immunoSEQ multiplex PCR; TCRdb lists only in-frame clones, some missing. The data hold about 500,000 clones, with 75% to 80% observed a single time. In addition, the sample was reused for a study of human thymus T cells.

Sequenced: thymocytes. Receptors originate from a boy under three years old with a congenital heart defect. Each CDR3 is given with its conserved first and last residue. The D gene is left open where the match is weak. The size of a clone is reported for some rows only, either as once, few or many, or as a class for expanded clones.

d_gene,v_gene,j_gene,abundance,CDR3aa,CDR3nt
.,TRBV4-1,TRBJ1-2,few,CASSQGNRSNYGYTF,TGCGCCAGCAGCCAAGGGAACAGATCTAACTATGGCTACACCTTC
TRBD2,TRBV28,TRBJ2-1,.,CASSPPGLAAYNEQFF,TGTGCCAGCAGTCCCCCCGGACTAGCGGCCTACAATGAGCAGTTCTTC
.,TRBV30,TRBJ1-5,.,CAWSGGTGHQHF,TGTGCCTGGAGTGGGGGTACAGGGCACCAGCATTTT
.,TRBV27,TRBJ2-1,.,CASSPLPVGARYNEQFF,TGTGCCAGCAGTCCCCTGCCTGTGGGGGCCCGCTACAATGAGCAGTTCTTC
.,TRBV6-5,TRBJ1-2,.,CASREGGYGYTF,TGTGCCAGCAGGGAAGGGGGCTATGGCTACACCTTC
TRBD2,TRBV30,TRBJ2-7,few,CAWSVPGTSGSSYEQYF,TGTGCCTGGAGTGTACCAGGGACTAGCGGGAGCTCCTACGAGCAGTACTTC
.,TRBV5-1,TRBJ2-7,.,CASRLPGLGSEQYF,TGCGCCAGCAGGCTCCCGGGCCTCGGGAGCGAGCAGTACTTC
.,TRBV11-2,TRBJ1-1,.,CASSLGPQGPTNTEAFF,TGTGCCAGCAGCTTAGGTCCCCAGGGGCCTACGAACACTGAAGCTTTCTTT
TRBD2,TRBV4-3,TRBJ2-3,few,CASSQRLAGETDTQYF,TGCGCCAGCAGCCAGCGTCTAGCGGGAGAAACCGATACGCAGTATTTT
TRBD2,TRBV30,TRBJ2-1,.,CAWSEKTGTRNEQFF,TGTGCCTGGAGTGAAAAAACCGGGACTAGGAATGAGCAGTTCTTC
TRBD2,TRBV25-1,TRBJ2-7,few,CASSAPVGGGGTYEQYF,TGTGCCAGCAGCGCCCCTGTGGGGGGGGGAGGGACCTACGAGCAGTACTTC
.,TRBV2,TRBJ1-3,few,CASSEALAEGNTIYF,TGTGCCAGCAGTGAAGCGCTGGCAGAAGGAAACACCATATATTTT
.,TRBV4-1,TRBJ2-1,.,CASSQGSSAIYNEQFF,TGCGCCAGCAGCCAAGGATCTAGCGCGATTTACAATGAGCAGTTCTTC
.,TRBV5-6,TRBJ2-1,few,CASSLYQQGTLYNEQFF,TGTGCCAGCAGCTTGTACCAACAGGGAACCCTCTACAATGAGCAGTTCTTC
TRBD2,TRBV7-8,TRBJ2-3,.,CASSPLAGVGSDTQYF,TGTGCCAGCAGTCCACTAGCGGGAGTGGGCTCAGATACGCAGTATTTT
TRBD2,TRBV5-1,TRBJ2-5,.,CASSLVGGRLETQYF,TGCGCCAGCAGCTTGGTCGGCGGGAGATTGGAGACCCAGTACTTC
TRBD1,TRBV7-2,TRBJ2-3,.,CASSIPLRGQVTDTQYF,TGTGCCAGCAGCATCCCCTTGAGAGGACAGGTCACAGATACGCAGTATTTT
TRBD2,TRBV7-8,TRBJ2-1,few,CASSPPGLASLGSNEQFF,TGTGCCAGCAGCCCACCGGGACTAGCGTCCCTCGGGAGCAATGAGCAGTTCTTC
.,TRBV19,TRBJ1-1,.,CASGGAGDRCTEAFF,TGTGCCAGTGGGGGGGCAGGGGATAGGTGCACTGAAGCTTTCTTT
TRBD1,TRBV29-1,TRBJ2-6,few,CSANPDRGSGANVLTF,TGCAGCGCCAACCCGGACAGGGGATCTGGGGCCAACGTCCTGACTTTC
.,TRBV5-5,TRBJ1-1,once,CASSFLPGTRVTEAFF,TGTGCCAGCAGCTTTTTGCCCGGGACACGGGTCACTGAAGCTTTCTTT
TRBD2,TRBV19,TRBJ2-1,few,CASSIWLADIRSEQFF,TGTGCCAGTAGTATTTGGCTAGCGGACATTCGGAGTGAGCAGTTCTTC
.,TRBV29-1,TRBJ2-1,.,CSVVAGPRSSYNEQFF,TGCAGCGTTGTAGCAGGGCCCAGGAGCTCCTACAATGAGCAGTTCTTC
TRBD1,TRBV5-4,TRBJ1-2,few,CASRSGTGKTNYGYTF,TGTGCCAGCAGGTCCGGGACAGGGAAGACTAACTATGGCTACACCTTC
.,TRBV10-2,TRBJ1-2,.,CASSEFLQQVPNYGYTF,TGCGCCAGCAGTGAGTTTCTCCAACAGGTTCCTAACTATGGCTACACCTTC
TRBD2,TRBV6-1,TRBJ2-7,.,CASSEAWRLAGYLHEQYF,TGTGCCAGCAGTGAAGCGTGGCGGTTAGCGGGCTACTTACACGAGCAGTACTTC
TRBD2,TRBV2,TRBJ2-7,.,CASSGTSGSPYEQYF,TGTGCCAGCAGCGGGACTAGCGGGAGCCCCTACGAGCAGTACTTC
.,TRBV30,TRBJ2-5,.,CAWSVRDLPEAQYF,TGTGCCTGGAGTGTACGAGATCTTCCGGAGGCCCAGTACTTC
.,TRBV6-5,TRBJ2-3,.,CASSYSYRGTDTQYF,TGTGCCAGCAGTTACTCGTACAGGGGCACAGATACGCAGTATTTT
TRBD1,TRBV29-1,TRBJ2-5,few,CSVTGQGQTQYF,TGCAGCGTTACAGGACAGGGTCAGACCCAGTACTTC
.,TRBV4-2,TRBJ2-3,.,CASTTQGDTQYF,TGTGCCAGCACCACGCAGGGGGATACGCAGTATTTT
TRBD1,TRBV2,TRBJ2-3,.,CASPAGTGVPDTQYF,TGTGCCAGTCCTGCCGGGACAGGGGTTCCAGATACGCAGTATTTT
TRBD2,TRBV30,TRBJ2-1,few,CAWRSPRGRASNEQFF,TGTGCCTGGAGATCCCCTCGCGGGAGGGCCTCCAATGAGCAGTTCTTC
TRBD1,TRBV7-2,TRBJ2-5,.,CASSLQDRGQETQYF,TGTGCCAGCAGCTTGCAGGACAGGGGCCAAGAGACCCAGTACTTC
TRBD1,TRBV4-2,TRBJ1-2,.,CASSQGAQGAYGYTF,TGTGCCAGCAGCCAAGGCGCGCAGGGGGCCTATGGCTACACCTTC
.,TRBV19,TRBJ1-1,few,CASNPTGMNTEAFF,TGTGCCAGTAACCCGACAGGAATGAACACTGAAGCTTTCTTT
.,TRBV4-3,TRBJ2-1,once,CASSRQSSYNEQFF,TGCGCCAGCAGCCGTCAGTCGTCCTACAATGAGCAGTTCTTC
TRBD1,TRBV9,TRBJ2-7,.,CASSPLDRGDEQYF,TGTGCCAGCAGCCCACTAGACAGGGGCGACGAGCAGTACTTC
.,TRBV23-1,TRBJ2-3,.,CASSHGGKGTDTQYF,TGCGCCAGCAGTCATGGGGGGAAGGGAACAGATACGCAGTATTTT
.,TRBV12-5,TRBJ2-7,.,CASDRSETGF,TGTGCTAGTGACAGGTCCGAGACCGGTTTC
.,TRBV1,TRBJ2-1,.,CTSGSLAGGYNEQFF,TGCACCAGCGGATCCCTAGCGGGAGGGTACAATGAGCAGTTCTTC
.,TRBV18,TRBJ2-5,.,CASSPRRQETQYF,TGTGCCAGCTCACCTAGGAGACAAGAGACCCAGTACTTC
.,TRBV15,TRBJ2-7,.,CATSNAGGGSPSQMPYEQYF,TGTGCCACCAGCAACGCTGGGGGGGGCTCCCCTTCCCAGATGCCTTACGAGCAGTACTTC
TRBD2,TRBV13,TRBJ2-7,few,CASSFTGTRSRGPYEQYF,TGTGCCAGCAGCTTCACCGGGACTAGGAGTCGAGGGCCCTACGAGCAGTACTTC
TRBD2,TRBV6-1,TRBJ2-7,.,CASSVRPGLATEQYF,TGTGCCAGCAGTGTTCGTCCGGGACTAGCGACCGAGCAGTACTTC
.,TRBV7-8,TRBJ2-7,few,CASSLAVAPSAGYEQYF,TGTGCCAGCAGCTTAGCGGTAGCGCCCAGCGCGGGTTACGAGCAGTACTTC
.,TRBV9,TRBJ1-4,once,CASSVAGSNRESNEKLFF,TGTGCCAGCAGCGTAGCGGGGTCCAACAGGGAGAGTAATGAAAAACTGTTTTTT
TRBD2,TRBV4-1,TRBJ2-7,.,CASSQDRLAELGEQYF,TGCGCCAGCAGCCAAGATCGGCTAGCGGAATTGGGCGAGCAGTACTTC
.,TRBV2,TRBJ2-7,.,CASGHGLEKHSLNSYEQYF,TGTGCCAGCGGGCATGGACTGGAGAAACACTCCCTGAATAGCTACGAGCAGTACTTC
TRBD2,TRBV9,TRBJ2-5,.,CASSRDYRYQETQYF,TGTGCCAGCAGCCGGGACTACAGGTACCAAGAGACCCAGTACTTC
TRBD1,TRBV30,TRBJ2-3,.,CAWRVTGQGAADTQYF,TGTGCCTGGAGGGTAACGGGACAGGGGGCGGCAGATACGCAGTATTTT
TRBD1,TRBV15,TRBJ2-5,.,CATSRPRTGSGSRETQYF,TGTGCCACCAGCAGACCTCGGACAGGGAGCGGGTCGAGGGAGACCCAGTACTTC
.,TRBV12-2,TRBJ2-7,.,CASRLEEVPGRSSYEQYF,TGTGCAAGTCGCTTAGAGGAGGTTCCCGGGCGCTCCTCCTACGAGCAGTACTTC
TRBD2,TRBV13,TRBJ2-1,once,CASSPLAGSHNEQFF,TGTGCCAGCAGCCCGTTAGCGGGAAGCCACAATGAGCAGTTCTTC
TRBD2,TRBV7-2,TRBJ2-7,.,CASSYYSGSEGEQYF,TGTGCCAGCAGCTATTATAGCGGGAGTGAAGGCGAGCAGTACTTC
.,TRBV28,TRBJ1-5,.,CASRGGNWPQHF,TGTGCCAGCAGAGGGGGTAATTGGCCCCAGCATTTT
.,TRBV27,TRBJ2-7,few,CASPAGWTYEQYF,TGTGCCAGCCCCGCGGGGTGGACCTACGAGCAGTACTTC
TRBD1,TRBV7-9,TRBJ1-2,.,CASSPTGGGFLYGYTF,TGTGCCAGCAGCCCGACAGGGGGCGGGTTCCTCTATGGCTACACCTTC
.,TRBV6-5,TRBJ2-7,few,CASSYSSNGTNYEQYF,TGTGCCAGCAGTTACTCGAGTAACGGGACAAACTACGAGCAGTACTTC